This TCR beta chain stems from a study of cytomegalovirus exposure and HLA in healthy donors. On the study more broadly: In an earlier analysis, approximately 120 million unique TCR beta sequences were found from about 180 million T cells. Whole-study findings and limits: Later analysis identified several of the most significant clusters that appeared linked to common viral pathogens.

For this clone: Its target is unknown.

The CDR3 covers 17 residues. Trimming took 1 base from V and 5 from J; bases not matched to a gene: 10. The germline V gene encodes CDR1 LGHNA and CDR2 YNFKEQ. With 60 Vbeta and 13 Jbeta primers, the PCR was carried out. Generated by immunoSEQ multiplex PCR, the TCRdb table keeps only in-frame clones and is missing some. The sample has over 150,000 clones; about 78% are singletons. The TCR sequence derives from a woman aged 25 to 39 in good health and CMV-seronegative. Sequencing was performed on PBMCs. This sequence joins TRBV4-2 and TRBJ2-7; 11 nucleotides match TRBD2. CDR3 residues: CASSQAGTTSGDNEQYF. CDR3 bases: TGTGCCAGCAGCCAAGCCGGTACGACTAGCGGGGACAACGAGCAGTACTTC.